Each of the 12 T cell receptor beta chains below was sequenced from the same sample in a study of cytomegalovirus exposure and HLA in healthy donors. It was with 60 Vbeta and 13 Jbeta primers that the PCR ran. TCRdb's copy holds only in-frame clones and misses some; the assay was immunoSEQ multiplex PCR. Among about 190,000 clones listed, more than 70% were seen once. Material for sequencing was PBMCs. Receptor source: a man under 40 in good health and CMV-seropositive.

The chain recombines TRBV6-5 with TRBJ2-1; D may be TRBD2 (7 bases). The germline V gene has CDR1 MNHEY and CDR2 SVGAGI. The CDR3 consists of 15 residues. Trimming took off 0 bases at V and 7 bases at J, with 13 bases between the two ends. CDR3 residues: CASSYSEGGRNEQFF. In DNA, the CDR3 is TGTGCCAGCAGTTACTCCGAGGGGGGGAGAAATGAGCAGTTCTTC.

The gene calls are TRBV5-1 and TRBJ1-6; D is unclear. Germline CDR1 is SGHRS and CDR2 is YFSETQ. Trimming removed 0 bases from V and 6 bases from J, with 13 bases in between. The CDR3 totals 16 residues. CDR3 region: CASSLGPTPINSPLHF. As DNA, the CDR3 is TGCGCCAGCAGCTTGGGACCGACACCCATTAATTCACCCCTCCACTTT.

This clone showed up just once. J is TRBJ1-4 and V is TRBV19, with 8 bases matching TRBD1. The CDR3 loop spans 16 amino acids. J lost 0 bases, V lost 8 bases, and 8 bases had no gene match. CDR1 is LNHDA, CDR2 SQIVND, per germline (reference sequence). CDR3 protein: CASGRTGMATNEKLFF. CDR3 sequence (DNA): TGTGCCAGTGGTAGGACAGGGATGGCAACTAATGAAAAACTGTTTTTT.

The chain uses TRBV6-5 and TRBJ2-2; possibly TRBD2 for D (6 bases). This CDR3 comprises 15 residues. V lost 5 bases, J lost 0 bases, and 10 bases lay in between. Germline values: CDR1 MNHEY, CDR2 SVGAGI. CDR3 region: CASSRRTTNTGELFF. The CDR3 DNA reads TGTGCCAGCAGTCGGAGGACTACGAACACCGGGGAGCTGTTTTTT.

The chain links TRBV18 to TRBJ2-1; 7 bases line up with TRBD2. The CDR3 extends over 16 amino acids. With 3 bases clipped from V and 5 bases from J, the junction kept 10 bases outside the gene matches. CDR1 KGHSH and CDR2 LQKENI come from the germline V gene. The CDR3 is CASSPPGGRRNNEQFF. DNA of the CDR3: TGTGCCAGCTCACCGCCCGGCGGGAGACGAAACAATGAGCAGTTCTTC. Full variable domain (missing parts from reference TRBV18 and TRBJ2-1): NAGVMQNPRHLVRRRGQEARLRCSPMKGHSHVYWYRQLPEEGLKFMVYLQKENIIDESGMPKERFSAEFPKEGPSILRIQQVVRGDSAAYFCASSPPGGRRNNEQFFGPGTRLTVL.

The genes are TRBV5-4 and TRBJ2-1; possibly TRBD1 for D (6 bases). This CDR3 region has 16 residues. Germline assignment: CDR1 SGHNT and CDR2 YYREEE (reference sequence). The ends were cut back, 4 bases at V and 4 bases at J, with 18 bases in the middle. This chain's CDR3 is CASSGGGSGGYNEQFF. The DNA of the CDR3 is TGTGCCAGCAGCGGGGGCGGGTCAGGAGGTTACAATGAGCAGTTCTTC.

The CDR3 loop is CASGTGQVTSDEQYF. DNA of the CDR3: TGTGCTAGTGGGACCGGACAGGTTACGTCGGACGAGCAGTACTTC. The V and J genes are TRBV12-5 and TRBJ2-7, with 7 nucleotides matching TRBD1. CDR3 length equals 15 residues. CDR1 is LGHNT and CDR2 is FRNRAP in the germline V gene. V lost 6 bases and J lost 5; bases outside the gene matches: 13. Drawing the rest from reference TRBV12-5 and TRBJ2-7, the complete variable domain is DARVTQTPRHKVTEMGQEVTMRCQPILGHNTVFWYRQTMMQGLELLAYFRNRAPLDDSGMPKDRFSAEMPDATLATLKIQPSEPRDSAVYFCASGTGQVTSDEQYFGPGTRLTVT.

Here the CDR3 reads CASRTNRGRAEAFF. The CDR3 nucleotides are TGTGCCAGCAGGACTAACAGGGGCAGGGCTGAAGCTTTCTTT. The J gene is TRBJ1-1, the V gene TRBV6-5, with 7 nucleotides matching TRBD1. The J segment lost 6 bases and the V segment lost 6 bases, leaving 10 bases of the junction unmatched. This CDR3 region has 14 residues. Germline V lookup: CDR1 MNHEY, CDR2 SVGAGI.

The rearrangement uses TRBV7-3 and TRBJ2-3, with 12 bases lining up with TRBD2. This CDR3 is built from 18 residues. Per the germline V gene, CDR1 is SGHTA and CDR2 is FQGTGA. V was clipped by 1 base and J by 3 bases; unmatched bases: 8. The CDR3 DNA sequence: TGTGCCAGCAGCTTAAATCCTAGTACTAGCGGGGGGACAGATACGCAGTATTTT. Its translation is CASSLNPSTSGGTDTQYF. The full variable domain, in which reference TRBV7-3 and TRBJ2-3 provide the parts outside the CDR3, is GAGVSQTPSNKVTEKGKYVELRCDPISGHTALYWYRQSLGQGPEFLIYFQGTGAADDSGLPNDRFFAVRPEGSVSTLKIQRTERGDSAVYLCASSLNPSTSGGTDTQYFGPGTRLTVL.

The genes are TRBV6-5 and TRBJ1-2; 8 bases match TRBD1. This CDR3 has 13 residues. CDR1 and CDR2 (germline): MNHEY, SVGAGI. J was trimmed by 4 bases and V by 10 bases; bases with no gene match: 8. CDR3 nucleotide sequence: TGTGCCACCCGGACAGGGAGGGGCTATGGCTACACCTTC. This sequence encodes CATRTGRGYGYTF.

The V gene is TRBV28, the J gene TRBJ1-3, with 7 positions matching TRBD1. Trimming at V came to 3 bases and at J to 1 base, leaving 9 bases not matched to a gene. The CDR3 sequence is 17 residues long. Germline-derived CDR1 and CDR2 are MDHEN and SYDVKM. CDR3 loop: CASSFQTGARSGNTIYF. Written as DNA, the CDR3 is TGTGCCAGCAGTTTCCAAACAGGGGCGAGGTCTGGAAACACCATATATTTT.

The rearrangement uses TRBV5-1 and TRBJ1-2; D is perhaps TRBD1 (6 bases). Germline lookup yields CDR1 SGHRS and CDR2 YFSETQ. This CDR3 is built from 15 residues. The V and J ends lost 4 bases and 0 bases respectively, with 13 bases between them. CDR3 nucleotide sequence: TGCGCCAGCAGCCCAGGGGCCCAAGCTAACTATGGCTACACCTTC. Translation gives CASSPGAQANYGYTF.